What follows is one TCR beta chain and its context. This receptor's antigen is unknown. Base qualities are not provided; no much larger clone lies one nucleotide away. From a lookup of the germline V gene (reference sequence), CDR1 and CDR2 are GTSNPN and SVGIG. Spanning cysteine to phenylalanine, the CDR3 consists of 13 amino acids. Solely the CDR3 DNA is kept, with 39 bases framed from the first base. Trimming takes 0 bases from V and 4 bases from J, and the germline ends sit 6 bases apart. The CDR3 regions of human TCRbeta chains were subjected to immunosequencing. The authors' pipeline ran thus. TCRs in the repertoires were compared against a reference library of SARS-CoV-2-specific TCRs that had been generated with the MIRA antigen-specificity platform. Breadth was defined as the fraction of unique TCRs that were SARS-CoV-2-associated, and depth was defined as the fraction of total T cells that were SARS-CoV-2-associated. Using the MIRA data, every spike-specific TCR was mapped to the spike region that the TCR reacted to and assigned to either a CD4 or a CD8 class. Log10-transformed breadth and depth values were compared by one-way ANOVA with Sidak's multiple comparisons tests. What TCRdb holds here is the immuneACCESS table cut down to in-frame rearrangements. Part of the clones is not present; checked against another copy, under half of the missing clones reflect an unresolved V gene, and the others are unexplained. V and J calls plus clone size are reproduced from that table; the DNA served to infer D and trimming. The sample records about 140,000 clones, roughly 93% of which are singletons. The leading ten clones occupy 6% to 7% of the sample.

This sample's time point label indicates: about 28 days (+/-7) after the second vaccine dose. AZD1222 recipients with second doses at about 4 weeks or about 12 weeks were pooled, because spike-specific TCR depth and breadth did not differ between schedules. Vaccinee samples came from UK trials COV001 and COV002, including a single-blind randomized controlled phase 2/3 trial of AZD1222 (ChAdOx1 nCoV-19) in healthy adults. For TCRbeta chain sequencing, PBMC samples from trial participants were taken at day 0 and at day 28 after the second dose. The data stem from a study of T cell responses to AZD1222 COVID-19 vaccine (dated by TCRdb to the early 2020s). Context from the whole study: A total of 233 trial participants underwent TCR sequencing, of whom about 200 had received two doses of AZD1222 and some 26 had received two doses of the MenACWY control vaccine. Trial participants were enrolled by age into subgroups of 18-55, 56-69 and 70-plus years, and approximately 150, 30 and 60 TCR-sequenced participants, respectively, were included in these subgroups. The paper's findings and limits, for the study overall: Because no samples from the day 14 peak response were available, repertoires could be characterized only after the peak T cell response. Conclusions about previously exposed vaccinees are limited because only a handful of AZD1222 recipients were SARS-CoV-2 seropositive at baseline. After two AZD1222 doses, spike-specific TCR breadth and depth were significantly higher than at day 0 and than in MenACWY recipients. Epitopes outside the regions mutated in the B.1.351 and B.1.1.7 variants were reportedly recognized by nearly half of the unique spike-specific TCRs. Vaccine-associated CD4 TCRs spanned the whole spike protein, with dominant responses in regions 160-218 and 743-854. The 56-69-year group was small, and its depth increase did not reach significance, likely because of low power. Participants were mostly white British, with more females than males. The authors suggested clonal diversity may have been underestimated.

This receptor was identified in an adult who received the AZD1222 COVID-19 vaccine. In this chain, TRBV30 is recombined with TRBJ1-4; TRBD1 might be the D gene, on 5 matching bases. Sequenced material: peripheral blood, taken 28 days after the second AZD1222 dose. For the CDR3, the sequence is CAWSVQDNEKLFF. The DNA sequence reads TGTGCCTGGAGTGTACAGGATAATGAAAAACTGTTTTTT.